The rows below give T cell receptor beta chains drawn from one sample of a study of blood T cell repertoires in COVID-19. Profiling relied on immunoSEQ multiplex PCR, and the TCRdb table lists in-frame clones only, not all of them. The sample yields fewer than 250,000 clones, around four fifths seen once. The sequenced sample consisted of PBMCs or T cells enriched from blood (not recorded which). The receptors shown here come from a woman between 40 and 55 years old who had been exposed to COVID-19. CDR3s include the opening cysteine and the closing phenylalanine or tryptophan. A D gene is named only where the DNA matches it firmly. The size of a clone is reported for some rows only, either as once, few or many, or as a class for expanded clones.

>TRBV3-1/TRBV3-2|.|16|TRBJ1-2|TRBD1
TGTGCCAGCAGCCACGAGGGACAGGGGGTTTCATACGGCTACACCTTC
CASSHEGQGVSYGYTF
>TRBV27|.|16|TRBJ1-2|.
TGTGCCAGCAGCCCCAACTACTCCAGGGTTAACTATGGCTACACCTTC
CASSPNYSRVNYGYTF
>TRBV10-3|.|17|TRBJ2-6|.
TGTGCCATCTCGGCAGGGGGGTCCCTCTCTGGGGCCAACGTCCTGACTTTC
CAISAGGSLSGANVLTF
>TRBV28|.|14|TRBJ1-5|TRBD1
TGTGCCAGCGGGTCCCAGGGGGGAGATCAGCCCCAGCATTTT
CASGSQGGDQPQHF
>TRBV7-8|.|15|TRBJ1-1|TRBD1
TGTGCCAGCAGCCCCCGCTCCGGGACAGGGATTGAAGCTTTCTTT
CASSPRSGTGIEAFF
>TRBV5-4|few|9|TRBJ1-2|.
TGTGCCAGTAAATATGGCTACACCTTC
CASKYGYTF
>TRBV7-9|.|12|TRBJ2-2|.
TGTGCCAGCAGCCACCCAGCCGGGGAGCTGTTTTTT
CASSHPAGELFF
>TRBV5-6|.|16|TRBJ2-2|.
TGTGCCAGCAGCTTGAGATTCGGGGTTAACACCGGGGAGCTGTTTTTT
CASSLRFGVNTGELFF
>TRBV3-1/TRBV3-2|once|16|TRBJ1-6|.
TGTGCCAGCAGCCAAGATCGCGGCTTAAGTAATTCACCCCTCCACTTT
CASSQDRGLSNSPLHF
>TRBV7-2|.|14|TRBJ2-7|TRBD2
TGTGCCAGCAGCTTAGCAAGACTAGCGTGGGTGCAGTACTTC
CASSLARLAWVQYF
>TRBV7-9|.|13|TRBJ1-1|.
TGTGCCAGCAGCTTTCAGGGGAACACTGAAGCTTTCTTT
CASSFQGNTEAFF
>TRBV19|.|16|TRBJ2-1|TRBD2
TGTGCCAGTAGAAGCCCGGGGGAGGGGTCCTACAATGAGCAGTTCTTC
CASRSPGEGSYNEQFF
>TRBV19|.|14|TRBJ2-7|.
TGTGCCAGTAGTATGACTACTAGCTCCTACGAGCAGTACTTC
CASSMTTSSYEQYF
>TRBV9|.|14|TRBJ2-7|.
TGTGCCAGCTCCGGGACTCGGAGCTCCTACGAGCAGTACTTC
CASSGTRSSYEQYF
>TRBV6-2/TRBV6-3|.|11|TRBJ1-5|.
TGTGCCAGCAGTCCGGGGCAGCCCCAGCATTTT
CASSPGQPQHF
>TRBV27|.|15|TRBJ1-5|.
TGTGCCAGCAGTTCTGGGGGGTCCGGGAATCAGCCCCAGCATTTT
CASSSGGSGNQPQHF
>TRBV6-5|.|14|TRBJ2-1|.
TGTGCCACAACAGGGCCCAGGGCCTACAATGAGCAGTTCTTC
CATTGPRAYNEQFF
>TRBV6-5|.|14|TRBJ1-1|TRBD1
TGTGCCAGTGCATACAGGGGGCTGGGCACTGAAGCTTTCTTT
CASAYRGLGTEAFF
>TRBV20-1|.|11|TRBJ2-5|.
TGCAGTGCTTGGGGAGACGAGACCCAGTACTTC
CSAWGDETQYF
>TRBV6-5|.|15|TRBJ2-7|TRBD1
TGTGCCAGCAGTTACGCGGACAGGGAATGGGACGAGCAGTACTTC
CASSYADREWDEQYF
>TRBV2|.|12|TRBJ2-5|.
TGTGCCAGCAGGAGGTCCCTGGAGACCCAGTACTTC
CASRRSLETQYF
>TRBV21-1|.|15|TRBJ1-4|.
TGTGCCAGCAGCAAAACTCCCTCTCCCCCTGAAAAACTGTTTTTT
CASSKTPSPPEKLFF
>TRBV10-3|.|12|TRBJ1-5|.
TGTGCCACCAGCCCTGAGAATCAGCCCCAGCATTTT
CATSPENQPQHF
>TRBV2|.|14|TRBJ2-1|TRBD2
TGTGCCAGCAGCCGTGGACTAGCGGGGGGGGAGCAGTTCTTC
CASSRGLAGGEQFF
>TRBV29-1|.|17|TRBJ1-3|TRBD1
TGCAGCGTTCGCGGTGGCAGGGGGCTTGGGAGTGGAAACACCATATATTTT
CSVRGGRGLGSGNTIYF
>TRBV12-3/TRBV12-4|once|13|TRBJ1-2|.
TGTGCCAGCAGTTTAACAGGAAACTATGGCTACACCTTC
CASSLTGNYGYTF
>TRBV2|once|15|TRBJ1-4|TRBD1
TGTGCCAGCATGGGACAGGGGGCCGGGGGTGAAAAACTGTTTTTT
CASMGQGAGGEKLFF
>TRBV7-3|.|15|TRBJ2-3|.
TGTGCCAGCAGCCCCTCCACATCATACGGGGATACGCAGTATTTT
CASSPSTSYGDTQYF
>TRBV5-5|.|15|TRBJ1-2|.
TGTGCCAGCAGCGCGGCAGGGTCTCAGAACTATGGCTACACCTTC
CASSAAGSQNYGYTF
>TRBV5-4|.|16|TRBJ1-6|.
TGTGCCAGCACCCTAGGTCCGGGATCCTATAATTCACCCCTCCACTTT
CASTLGPGSYNSPLHF
>TRBV29-1|.|14|TRBJ1-2|.
TGCAGCGTTGAGGAGGGGCAGGGTCGGTATGGCTACACCTTC
CSVEEGQGRYGYTF
>TRBV5-1|.|16|TRBJ2-3|TRBD2
TGCGCCAGCAGCTTGGAGGCGCGGGGGGCGCCAGATACGCAGTATTTT
CASSLEARGAPDTQYF
>TRBV5-1|.|13|TRBJ2-3|.
TGCGCCAGCAGCCCTGGGACAAGAGATACGCAGTATTTT
CASSPGTRDTQYF
>TRBV20-1|.|13|TRBJ1-1|.
TGCAGTGCTAGTCGGCAGGAGAACACTGAAGCTTTCTTT
CSASRQENTEAFF
>TRBV7-7|.|14|TRBJ2-1|TRBD2
TGTGCCAGCAGCTATAGCGGGTCCTACAATGAGCAGTTCTTC
CASSYSGSYNEQFF
>TRBV3-1/TRBV3-2|.|11|TRBJ1-2|.
TGTGCCAGCAGCCAAGGAGCGGAAGACACCTTC
CASSQGAEDTF
>TRBV19|.|18|TRBJ2-2|TRBD2
TGTGCCAGTAGCTTTCCGGGACTAGCGGGGGGTAACACCGGGGAGCTGTTTTTT
CASSFPGLAGGNTGELFF
>TRBV6-2/TRBV6-3|.|15|TRBJ2-5|TRBD2
TGTGCCAGCAGTAGACTAGCGGGGGCCCGGGAGACCCAGTACTTC
CASSRLAGARETQYF
>TRBV19|.|15|TRBJ2-3|.
TGTGCCAGTAGTATCTCTGGCCAGAGCACAGATACGCAGTATTTT
CASSISGQSTDTQYF
>TRBV18|.|15|TRBJ2-5|.
TGTGCCAGCTCACCACTGGGGGGTCGCGTGGAGACCCAGTACTTC
CASSPLGGRVETQYF
>TRBV5-1|.|14|TRBJ1-5|.
TGCGCCAGCAGCTTGGGCGGGTGGGAACAGCCCCAGCATTTT
CASSLGGWEQPQHF
>TRBV30|few|18|TRBJ2-2|TRBD2
TGTGCCTGGAGCCGGATTCGGACTAGCGGGGCGAACACCGGGGAGCTGTTTTTT
CAWSRIRTSGANTGELFF
>TRBV3-1/TRBV3-2|.|13|TRBJ1-1|.
TGTGCCAGCAGCCTCGGACGGGAGACTGAAGCTTTCTTT
CASSLGRETEAFF
>TRBV5-1|.|16|TRBJ1-2|.
TGCGCCAGCAGCTTAGATACAGGGCAAGCTAACTATGGCTACACCTTC
CASSLDTGQANYGYTF
>TRBV18|.|14|TRBJ2-1|.
TGTGCCAGCTCACCACCGACCGGGAACAATGAGCAGTTCTTC
CASSPPTGNNEQFF